Listed below are T cell receptor beta chains from one sample, sequenced in a study of CD8+CD57+ T cells in acquired aplastic anemia. TCRdb ran MiXCR on the reads and lists one entry per CDR3 protein. The sample consists of about 120,000 distinct CDR3 sequences, less than 50% of them appearing once. Sequencing was performed on sorted CD4+, CD8+, or CD8+CD57+ T cells (not recorded which) from PBMCs. Every receptor here comes from a human donor with aplastic anemia. Both conserved end residues are part of each CDR3. A D gene is named only where the DNA matches it firmly. A row's size may be missing; if present it is once, few, many or a size class.

D gene,J gene,clone size,CDR3 length,V gene,CDR3 protein,CDR3 DNA
TRBD1,TRBJ1-4,many,15,TRBV7-2,CASSPRTGEGEKLFF,TGTGCCAGCAGCCCCCGGACAGGGGAAGGGGAAAAACTGTTTTTT
-,TRBJ1-6,-,12,TRBV15,CATGKGDSPLHF,TGTGCCACTGGGAAGGGGGATTCACCCCTCCACTTT
-,TRBJ1-1,many,15,TRBV19,CASSIHGRVDTEAFF,TGTGCCAGTAGTATCCACGGACGGGTGGACACTGAAGCTTTCTTT
-,TRBJ1-5,many,15,TRBV7-9,CASSSGRGASQPQHF,TGTGCCAGCAGCTCCGGTCGAGGGGCGAGTCAGCCCCAGCATTTT
-,TRBJ2-7,-,14,TRBV29-1,CSVEDPSQISEQYF,TGCAGCGTTGAAGATCCCAGCCAGATTTCCGAGCAGTACTTC
-,TRBJ1-5,many,13,TRBV7-2,CASSFGNNQPQHF,TGTGCCAGCAGCTTTGGTAACAATCAGCCCCAGCATTTT
-,TRBJ1-1,-,16,TRBV19,CASSIDHGGADVGAFF,TGTGCCAGTAGTATAGATCATGGGGGCGCGGATGTTGGAGCTTTCTTT
-,TRBJ1-5,many,15,TRBV2,CASSVLGVSNQPQHF,TGTGCCAGCAGTGTATTAGGGGTTAGCAATCAGCCCCAGCATTTT
TRBD2,TRBJ2-1,few,18,TRBV29-1,CSVEGMTSGSRSYNEQFF,TGCAGCGTTGAGGGGATGACTAGCGGGAGCCGCTCCTACAATGAGCAGTTCTTC
-,TRBJ1-1,-,11,TRBV19,CATTGYTDAFF,TGTGCCACTACAGGGTACACTGATGCTTTTTTT
-,TRBJ2-2,-,13,TRBV24-1,CATRQAVTGALFF,TGTGCCACCAGGCAGGCGGTCACCGGGGCGCTGTTTTTT
-,TRBJ2-1,many,19,TRBV21-1,CASSPGGQPPYIPYNEQFF,TGTGCCAGCAGTCCCGGGGGACAGCCACCTTACATCCCTTACAATGAGCAGTTCTTC
-,TRBJ1-6,many,15,TRBV19,CASSIVSRGNSPLHF,TGTGCCAGTAGTATCGTTAGCAGGGGCAATTCACCCCTCCACTTT
-,TRBJ1-6,-,16,TRBV19,CASGIPSIAYDSPLHF,TGTGCCAGTGGTATCCCCTCGATCGCCTATGATTCACCCCTCCACTTT
-,TRBJ1-3,many,16,TRBV12-3/TRBV12-4,CASSLGGGAGGNTIYF,TGTGCCAGCAGTTTAGGGGGGGGGGCTGGAGGAAACACCATATATTTT
-,TRBJ1-1,many,14,TRBV20-1,CSGSVHGMNTEAFF,TGCAGTGGCTCCGTACACGGAATGAACACTGAAGCTTTCTTT
-,TRBJ1-6,many,14,TRBV19,CASSIASLNSPLHF,TGTGCCAGTAGTATAGCCAGCCTTAATTCACCCCTCCACTTT
-,TRBJ2-7,-,15,TRBV24-1,CATSDLTGVSYEQYF,TGTGCCACCAGTGATTTAACCGGGGTAAGCTACGAGCAGTACTTC
TRBD1,TRBJ1-2,-,14,TRBV19,CASRAGGRSYGYTF,TGTGCCAGTAGGGCAGGGGGCCGGAGCTATGGCTACACCTTC
TRBD1,TRBJ1-1,-,13,TRBV7-2,CASARQGVGEAFF,TGTGCCAGCGCCCGACAGGGGGTTGGTGAAGCTTTCTTT
TRBD1,TRBJ1-4,-,13,TRBV6-1,CAGKQGAGEKLFF,TGTGCCGGCAAGCAGGGGGCCGGGGAAAAACTGTTTTTT
-,TRBJ2-7,few,11,TRBV15,CATSSGYEQYF,TGTGCCACCAGCAGCGGCTACGAGCAGTACTTC
-,TRBJ1-5,-,14,TRBV24-1,CATSDRLAGGPQHF,TGTGCCACCAGTGACCGACTAGCGGGGGGGCCCCAGCATTTT
-,TRBJ1-5,few,12,TRBV19,CARSEGGQPQHF,TGTGCCAGATCGGAGGGGGGGCAGCCCCAGCATTTT
-,TRBJ2-4,-,11,TRBV29-1,CSVGTQNIQYF,TGCAGCGTTGGGACCCAAAACATTCAGTACTTC
TRBD1,TRBJ1-2,many,11,TRBV6-1,CATYRGNGYTF,TGTGCCACGTACAGGGGCAATGGCTACACCTTC
-,TRBJ1-2,-,14,TRBV29-1,CSVEDLQQNYGYTF,TGCAGCGTTGAAGATCTGCAGCAGAACTATGGCTACACCTTC
-,TRBJ1-1,many,14,TRBV7-9,CASSFQGRGTEAFF,TGTGCCAGCAGCTTTCAGGGGCGCGGAACTGAAGCTTTCTTT
TRBD1,TRBJ1-1,-,13,TRBV10-3,CASRDREDTEAFF,TGTGCCTCGAGGGACAGAGAGGACACTGAAGCTTTCTTT
-,TRBJ2-3,many,13,TRBV7-7,CASSRRGTDTQYF,TGTGCTAGCAGCCGCAGGGGCACAGATACGCAGTATTTT
TRBD1,TRBJ2-1,many,15,TRBV9,CASSAGQGAPNEQFF,TGTGCCAGCAGCGCCGGACAGGGGGCTCCCAATGAGCAGTTCTTC
-,TRBJ1-5,-,16,TRBV25-1,CASKEGALLSNQPQHF,TGTGCCAGTAAAGAAGGGGCCTTGCTTAGCAATCAGCCCCAGCATTTT
TRBD1,TRBJ1-2,many,15,TRBV15,CATSREKGAIYGYTF,TGTGCCACCAGCAGAGAGAAGGGGGCCATCTATGGCTACACCTTC
-,TRBJ2-3,many,14,TRBV4-2,CASSPLSGADTQYF,TGTGCCAGCAGCCCCCTCTCTGGGGCAGATACGCAGTATTTT
TRBD2,TRBJ2-7,medium-sized,13,TRBV7-2,CASSGRASYEQYF,TGTGCCAGCAGCGGGAGGGCGTCCTACGAGCAGTACTTC
TRBD1,TRBJ2-7,many,15,TRBV24-1,CATSDPSATGSEQYF,TGTGCCACCAGTGACCCTTCCGCGACAGGGTCCGAGCAGTACTTC